The next 27 T cell receptor beta chains were all read from a single sample in a study of T-cell reconstitution after alpha-beta-depleted transplantation in children. For TCRbeta, the library was prepared with unique molecular identifiers. TCRdb re-called the PCR reads with MiXCR, one entry per CDR3 protein. This table holds 250,000 to 400,000 distinct CDR3 sequences, 23% found once. The starting material was PBMCs, mostly from graft donor cells, obtained 180 days after TCRalphabeta/CD19-depleted stem cell transplant. Receptors originate from a male patient younger than 18 who had a stem cell transplant for acute lymphoblastic leukemia, so the T cells may come from the graft donor.

This clonotype was found a few times. This chain connects TRBV7-9 to TRBJ1-4; 7 positions agree with TRBD1. V was pared by 5 bases and J by 8 bases, with 14 bases of the junction left unmatched. The CDR3 runs to 16 residues. Germline-derived CDR1 and CDR2 are SEHNR and FQNEAQ (reference sequence). CDR3 loop: CASSPPGTGVREKLFF. Here the CDR3 DNA reads TGTGCCAGCAGCCCCCCCGGAACAGGGGTGAGGGAAAAACTGTTTTTT.

This chain connects TRBV10-3 to TRBJ2-7; the D gene could be TRBD1 or TRBD2 (5 bases each). The CDR3 totals 14 residues. Trimming removed 3 bases at V and 7 bases at J, with 16 bases between. The V gene's germline CDR1 is ENHRY and CDR2 SYGVKD. The CDR3 loop reads CAISEAATAREQYF. Here the CDR3 DNA reads TGTGCCATCAGTGAAGCGGCGACAGCAAGGGAGCAGTACTTC.

This rearrangement joins TRBV4-2 to TRBJ1-5; no clear D. The CDR3 has 16 amino acids. The V end was cut by 0 bases, the J end by 2 bases, with 11 bases between. CDR1 LGHNA and CDR2 YNFKEQ come from the germline V gene. The CDR3: CASSQDRGLGNQPQHF. DNA for the CDR3: TGTGCCAGCAGCCAAGATCGAGGATTAGGCAATCAGCCCCAGCATTTT.

This chain joins TRBV6-6 and TRBJ2-5; no reliable D call. Between the trimmed V and J ends, which lost 1 base and 4 bases, there was a span of 1 base. Germline assignment: CDR1 MNHNY and CDR2 SVGAGI (reference sequence). CDR3 length: 11 amino acids. CDR3 protein: CASSYLETQYF. DNA for the CDR3: TGTGCCAGCAGTTACTTAGAGACCCAGTACTTC.

This clonotype has only a few counts. V and J are TRBV7-9 and TRBJ2-7, with 10 positions matching TRBD2. Germline lookup yields CDR1 SEHNR and CDR2 FQNEAQ (reference sequence). The CDR3 is made up of 14 amino acids. V was pared by 3 bases and J by 3 bases, with 2 bases of the junction left unmatched. The DNA of the CDR3 is TGTGCCAGCAGCTTTAGCGGGAGGTTCTACGAGCAGTACTTC. Encoded protein: CASSFSGRFYEQYF. The entire variable domain, with the rest obtained from reference TRBV7-9 and TRBJ2-7, is as follows: DTGVSQNPRHKITKRGQNVTFRCDPISEHNRLYWYRQTLGQGPEFLTYFQNEAQLEKSRLLSDRFSAERPKGSFSTLEIQRTEQGDSAMYLCASSFSGRFYEQYFGPGTRLTVT.

This clonotype was picked up a small number of times. The chain combines TRBV9 with TRBJ2-3; weak D call: TRBD2 (6 bases). Germline values: CDR1 SGDLS, CDR2 YYNGEE. V lost 4 bases and J lost 3, with 15 bases in between. The CDR3 has 15 residues. CDR3 coding DNA: TGTGCCAGCAGCCCCGATCCACTAGCAACAGATACGCAGTATTTT. Its translation is CASSPDPLATDTQYF.

The chain joins TRBV20-1 to TRBJ2-7; the match to TRBD1 covers 8 bases. The CDR3 has 14 residues. Germline loops: CDR1 DFQATT, CDR2 SNEGSKA (reference sequence). With 3 bases clipped from V and 5 bases from J, the junction kept 9 bases outside the gene matches. The CDR3 DNA sequence: TGCAGTGCTAGGGAAAACAGGGGGAACGACGAGCAGTACTTC. Encoded protein: CSARENRGNDEQYF.

CDR3 in DNA: TGCGCCAGCAGCTTGGCGGGACCTGGAAGAGGGCCCCAGCATTTT. It specifies CASSLAGPGRGPQHF. The chain joins TRBV5-1 to TRBJ1-5, with D perhaps TRBD1 (5 bases). The CDR3 is 15 residues long. V dropped 0 bases and J dropped 9 bases, with 16 bases sitting between them. The germline CDR1 and CDR2 sequences are SGHRS and YFSETQ. Full variable domain (outside the CDR3, taken from reference TRBV5-1 and TRBJ1-5): KAGVTQTPRYLIKTRGQQVTLSCSPISGHRSVSWYQQTPGQGLQFLFEYFSETQRNKGNFPGRFSGRQFSNSRSEMNVSTLELGDSALYLCASSLAGPGRGPQHFGDGTRLSIL.

V gene TRBV20-1 combines with J gene TRBJ2-2, with D perhaps matching TRBD1 (6 bases). Trimming shortened V by 5 bases and J by 5 bases, and 18 bases separated the two germline ends. This CDR3 has 15 amino acids. Germline CDR1 DFQATT, CDR2 SNEGSKA (reference sequence). CDR3: CSAFDRSALTGELFF. DNA of the CDR3: TGCAGTGCTTTCGACAGGTCCGCCCTGACCGGGGAGCTGTTTTTT.

The chain couples TRBV20-1 to TRBJ2-7; D may be TRBD2 (6 bases). Per germline, CDR1 DFQATT and CDR2 SNEGSKA (reference sequence). Deletions cut 7 bases from V and 2 bases from J, with 9 bases between. The CDR3 totals 11 residues. CDR3 region: CSGDSPYEQYF. The CDR3 DNA follows: TGCAGTGGGGACTCCCCCTACGAGCAGTACTTC.

This clonotype showed up just a few times. The chain uses TRBV18 and TRBJ2-1, with TRBD2 matching 7 bases. After removal of 4 bases from V and 10 bases from J, the junction contained 7 bases not matched to a gene. The germline V gene has CDR1 KGHSH and CDR2 LQKENI. This CDR3 region has 13 residues. CDR3 sequence: CASSLRLAEEQFF. Here the CDR3 DNA reads TGTGCCAGCTCACTTCGACTAGCTGAGGAGCAGTTCTTC.

The rearrangement links TRBV20-1 to TRBJ1-1, with 7 bases matching TRBD1. V shed 6 bases, J shed 4 bases, and the junction held 5 bases outside the gene matches. The CDR3 spans 12 residues. Germline CDR1 is DFQATT and CDR2 is SNEGSKA (reference sequence). CDR3: CSAQGQVTEAFF. CDR3 DNA sequence: TGCAGTGCCCAAGGACAGGTCACTGAAGCTTTCTTT.

In this sample, this clonotype turned up a few times. The J gene is TRBJ2-3, the V gene TRBV9; D remains ambiguous. V lost 0 bases and J lost 6, with 8 bases in between. The CDR3 has 13 amino acids. Germline CDR1 SGDLS, CDR2 YYNGEE. CDR3 sequence reads: CASSVDRIDTQYF. In DNA form, the CDR3 reads TGTGCCAGCAGCGTAGACCGGATTGATACGCAGTATTTT.

This clonotype was observed a few times. This rearrangement joins TRBV7-9 to TRBJ1-1; a weak D match, TRBD1 (5 bases). Between the trimmed V and J ends, which lost 4 bases and 8 bases, there was a span of 14 bases. The germline gives CDR1 SEHNR, CDR2 FQNEAQ (reference sequence). There are 13 residues in the CDR3. The CDR3 region is CASSSGTAGEAFF. DNA of the CDR3: TGTGCCAGCAGCTCTGGGACCGCCGGCGAAGCTTTCTTT.

The rearrangement links TRBV27 to TRBJ2-7; no clear D. Between the trimmed V and J ends, which lost 4 bases and 0 bases, there was a span of 10 bases. This CDR3 region has 14 residues. Germline assignment: CDR1 MNHEY and CDR2 SMNVEV (reference sequence). The CDR3 sequence is CASSSITASYEQYF. CDR3 in DNA: TGTGCCAGCAGTTCGATAACAGCCTCCTACGAGCAGTACTTC.

The genes are TRBV14 and TRBJ2-7, with 7 bases fitting TRBD2. Germline CDR1 and CDR2: SGHDN and FVKESK. J lost 2 bases, V lost 0 bases, and 7 bases had no gene match. This CDR3 is 16 amino acids long. In DNA form, the CDR3 reads TGTGCCAGCAGCCAAGATCGTACTAGCGTCCCCTACGAGCAGTACTTC. It codes for CASSQDRTSVPYEQYF.

The chain has TRBV9 and TRBJ2-3; 7 positions agree with TRBD1. Trimming cost V 2 bases and J 2 bases; bases outside gene matches: 8. The CDR3 totals 16 residues. Germline V CDR1 and CDR2: SGDLS, YYNGEE. CDR3 in amino acids: CASSVFRDSSTDTQYF. Written as DNA, the CDR3 is TGTGCCAGCAGCGTCTTCCGGGACAGTTCCACAGATACGCAGTATTTT. Drawing the rest from reference TRBV9 and TRBJ2-3, the complete variable domain is DSGVTQTPKHLITATGQRVTLRCSPRSGDLSVYWYQQSLDQGLQFLIQYYNGEERAKGNILERFSAQQFPDLHSELNLSSLELGDSALYFCASSVFRDSSTDTQYFGPGTRLTVL.

This clonotype was recorded a few times. The gene calls are TRBV6-5 and TRBJ2-2, with D possibly TRBD1 on 6 matching bases. This CDR3 contains 16 residues. V lost 0 bases and J lost 4, with 12 bases in between. Germline CDR1 reads MNHEY; CDR2 reads SVGAGI. The CDR3 DNA reads as TGTGCCAGCAGTTACTCGTTCCAGGGGATCACCGGGGAGCTGTTTTTT. Encoded protein: CASSYSFQGITGELFF.

This clonotype turned up a few times. CDR3 in DNA: TGCGCCAGCAGCTTGACTCCGTCACAAGAGACCCAGTACTTC. Encoded protein: CASSLTPSQETQYF. The chain combines TRBV5-1 with TRBJ2-5; D gene unclear. Germline CDR1 SGHRS, CDR2 YFSETQ. This CDR3 has 14 residues. The V end was cut by 1 base, the J end by 2 bases, with 9 bases between.

The chain has TRBV5-1 and TRBJ2-5, with TRBD2 as a possible D gene (6 bases). The length of the CDR3 is 15 residues. Germline CDR1 SGHRS, CDR2 YFSETQ. V shed 2 bases and J shed 5 bases, with 16 bases lying between them. The CDR3 loop is CASSFRRGAGETQYF. CDR3 sequence (DNA): TGCGCCAGCAGCTTCCGTAGAGGGGCGGGGGAGACCCAGTACTTC.

J is TRBJ2-7 and V is TRBV6-5, with 12 bases lining up with TRBD1. With 1 base clipped from V and 4 bases from J, the junction kept 8 bases outside the gene matches. Germline values: CDR1 MNHEY, CDR2 SVGAGI. The length of the CDR3 is 17 residues. Here the CDR3 reads CASSYFPVGQGAYEQYF. For the CDR3, the DNA is TGTGCCAGCAGTTACTTTCCTGTGGGACAGGGGGCTTACGAGCAGTACTTC.

This clonotype was seen a few times. The chain joins TRBV20-1 to TRBJ1-6; 10 bases are shared with TRBD1. Germline assignment: CDR1 DFQATT and CDR2 SNEGSKA (reference sequence). This CDR3 is built from 15 residues. The junction had 9 bases not matched to a gene; V was cut back by 5 bases and J by 8 bases. CDR3 region: CSASDRGGLDSPLHF. The CDR3 region has the DNA TGCAGTGCTTCGGACAGGGGGGGACTTGATTCACCCCTCCACTTT.

There are a few counts of this clonotype. The chain uses TRBV18 and TRBJ2-3; D gene uncertain. V was shortened by 2 bases and J by 4 bases, with 13 bases between the two germline ends. The V gene's germline CDR1 is KGHSH and CDR2 LQKENI. The CDR3 contains 15 residues. CDR3 sequence reads: CASSPSQLNPDTQYF. The CDR3 DNA reads TGTGCCAGCTCACCAAGCCAGTTAAATCCAGATACGCAGTATTTT.

The chain carries TRBV3-1 and TRBJ2-3, with 8 nucleotides matching TRBD1. The CDR3 contains 14 residues. Germline V gene lookup returns CDR1 LGHDT and CDR2 YNNKEL (reference sequence). The ends lost 0 bases at V and 6 bases at J; junction bases unmatched: 2. The CDR3 here is CASSQEHRGDTQYF. The CDR3 bases are TGTGCCAGCAGCCAAGAACACAGGGGGGATACGCAGTATTTT.

V gene TRBV7-6 combines with J gene TRBJ2-3, with 8 positions matching TRBD2. Germline CDR1 and CDR2: SGHVS and FNYEAQ. This CDR3 comprises 17 residues. The junction had 13 bases not matched to a gene; V was cut back by 4 bases and J by 4 bases. CDR3 amino acids: CASSSREGLVLSDTQYF. CDR3 nucleotides: TGTGCCAGCAGCTCTAGGGAGGGACTAGTTTTATCAGATACGCAGTATTTT.

This clonotype was observed many times. The CDR3 sequence: CASSTSSYNEQFF. The CDR3 DNA is TGTGCCAGCAGTACTTCCTCCTACAATGAGCAGTTCTTC. The chain is built from TRBV12-3 or TRBV12-4 and TRBJ2-1; D is undetermined. The CDR3 spans 13 residues. Trimming stripped 5 bases from V and 0 bases from J, with 5 bases between.

This clonotype was picked up a small number of times. The V call is TRBV5-1, the J call TRBJ2-2; no definite D call. The CDR3 is made up of 14 amino acids. The V and J ends lost 6 bases and 1 base respectively, with 10 bases between them. Germline V lookup: CDR1 SGHRS, CDR2 YFSETQ. As DNA, the CDR3 is TGCGCCAGCATCGGAGACCGGAACACCGGGGAGCTGTTTTTT. Protein: CASIGDRNTGELFF. The full variable domain, its missing parts supplied by reference TRBV5-1 and TRBJ2-2, is KAGVTQTPRYLIKTRGQQVTLSCSPISGHRSVSWYQQTPGQGLQFLFEYFSETQRNKGNFPGRFSGRQFSNSRSEMNVSTLELGDSALYLCASIGDRNTGELFFGEGSRLTVL.